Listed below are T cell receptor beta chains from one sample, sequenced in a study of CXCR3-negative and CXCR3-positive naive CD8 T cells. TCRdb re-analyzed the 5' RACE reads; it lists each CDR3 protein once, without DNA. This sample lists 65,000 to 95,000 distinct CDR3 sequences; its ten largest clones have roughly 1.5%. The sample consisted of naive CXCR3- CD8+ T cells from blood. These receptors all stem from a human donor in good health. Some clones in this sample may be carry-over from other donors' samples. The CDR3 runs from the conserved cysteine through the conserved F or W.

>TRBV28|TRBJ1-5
CASSPVGDFGSNQPQHF
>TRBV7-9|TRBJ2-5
CASSQGLAGFSYF
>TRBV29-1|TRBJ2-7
CSVEVPSYEQYF
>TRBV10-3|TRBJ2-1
CAISETSDEQFF
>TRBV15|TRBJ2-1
CATSSRDYNEQFF
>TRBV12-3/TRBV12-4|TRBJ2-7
CASSWQAHEQYF
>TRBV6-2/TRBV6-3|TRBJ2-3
CASSYIGTSTDTQYF
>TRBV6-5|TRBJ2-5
CASSLAFGETQYF
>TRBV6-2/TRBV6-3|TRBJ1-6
CASSYRDAGLGSPLHF
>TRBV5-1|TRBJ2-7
CASSLEYGPYEQYF
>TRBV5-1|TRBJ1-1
CASSLRTANTEAFF
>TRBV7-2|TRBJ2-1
CASSLSGGDEQFF
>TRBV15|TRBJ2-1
CATSTQGAPYNEQFF
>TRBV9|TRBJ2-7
CASSVEGAGGNEQYF
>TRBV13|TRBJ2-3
CASSERTSGAADTQYF
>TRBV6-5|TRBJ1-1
CASSPTGTAEIEAFF
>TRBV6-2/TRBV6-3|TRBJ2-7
CASSSPRHYEQYF
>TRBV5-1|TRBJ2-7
CASSPGVHSYEQYF
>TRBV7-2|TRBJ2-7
CASSFDPDYEQYF
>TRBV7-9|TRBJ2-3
CASRASDDTQYF
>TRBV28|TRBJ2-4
CASPPGESAKNIQYF
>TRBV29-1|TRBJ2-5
CSVVSGGTQYF
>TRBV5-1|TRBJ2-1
CASSVTPHGEIYNEQFF
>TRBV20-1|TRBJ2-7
CSAVGLSDDEQYF
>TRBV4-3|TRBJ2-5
CASSQDDDSNPGETQYF
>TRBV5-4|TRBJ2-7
CASSLVGTVLYEQYF
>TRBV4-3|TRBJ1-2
CASSQDRIEGYGYTF
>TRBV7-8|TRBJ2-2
CASSLVAGIHGELFF
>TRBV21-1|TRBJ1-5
CASSKAAAVYWFQPQHF
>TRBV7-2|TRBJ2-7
CASAYYPGQLYEQYF
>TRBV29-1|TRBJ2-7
CSACTMTYEQYF
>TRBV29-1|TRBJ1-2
CSVVAEHSNYGYTF
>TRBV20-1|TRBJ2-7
CSARDGSYEQYF
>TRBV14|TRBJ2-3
CASSQVPAPDTQYF
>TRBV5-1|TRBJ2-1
CASTRAPNEQFF
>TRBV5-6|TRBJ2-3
CASSGGASGLDTQYF
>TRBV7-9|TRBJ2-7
CASSLSTGVYEQYF
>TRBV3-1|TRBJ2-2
CASRSGTGELFF
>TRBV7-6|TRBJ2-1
CASSLVAIAGAVYNEQFF
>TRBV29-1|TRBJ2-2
CSVEEGTGELFF
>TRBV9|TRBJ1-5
CASSAGESGPQHF
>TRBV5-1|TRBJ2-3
CASSLWGPSPAGEGDTQYF
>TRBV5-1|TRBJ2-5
CASSLDLYQGNQETQYF
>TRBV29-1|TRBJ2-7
CSVWASGALSYEQYF
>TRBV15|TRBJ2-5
CATSRGTGPRETQYF
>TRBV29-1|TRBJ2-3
CSVEIDRPTDTQYF
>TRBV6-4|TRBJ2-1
CASSWGQGYNEQFF
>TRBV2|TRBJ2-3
CASIGQDRHTQYF
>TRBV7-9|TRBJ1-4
CASSPPSGRDEKLFF
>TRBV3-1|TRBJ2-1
CASSQATTRGGYNEQFF